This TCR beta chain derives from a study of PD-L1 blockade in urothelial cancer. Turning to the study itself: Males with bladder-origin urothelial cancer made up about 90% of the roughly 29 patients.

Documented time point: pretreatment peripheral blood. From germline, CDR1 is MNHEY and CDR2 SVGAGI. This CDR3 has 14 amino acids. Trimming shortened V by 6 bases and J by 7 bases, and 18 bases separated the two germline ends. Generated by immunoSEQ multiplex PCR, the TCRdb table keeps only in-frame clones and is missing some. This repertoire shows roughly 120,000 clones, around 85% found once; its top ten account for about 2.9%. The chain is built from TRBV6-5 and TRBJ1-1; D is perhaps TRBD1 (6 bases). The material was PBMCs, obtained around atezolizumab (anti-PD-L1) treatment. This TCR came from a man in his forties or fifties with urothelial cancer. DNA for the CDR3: TGTGCCAGCAGAAAAACAGGGTCTGAGAGTGAAGCTTTCTTT. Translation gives CASRKTGSESEAFF.